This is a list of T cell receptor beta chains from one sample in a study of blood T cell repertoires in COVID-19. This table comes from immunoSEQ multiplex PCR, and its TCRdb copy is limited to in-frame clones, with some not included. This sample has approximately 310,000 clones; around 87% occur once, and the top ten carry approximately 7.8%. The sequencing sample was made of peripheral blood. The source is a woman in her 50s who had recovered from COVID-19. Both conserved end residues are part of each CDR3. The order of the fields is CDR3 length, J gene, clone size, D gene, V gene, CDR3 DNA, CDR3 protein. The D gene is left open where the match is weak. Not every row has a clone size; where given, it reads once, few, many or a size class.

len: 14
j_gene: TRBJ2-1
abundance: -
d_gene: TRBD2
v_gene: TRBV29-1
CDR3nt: TGCAGCGTTAGAGCTAGCGGGGGGGCCGGTGAGCAGTTCTTC
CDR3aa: CSVRASGGAGEQFF

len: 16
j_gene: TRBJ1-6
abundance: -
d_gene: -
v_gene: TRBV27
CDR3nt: TGTGCCAGCAGTTTATACTACTCCGGACTGTCTTCACCCCTCCACTTT
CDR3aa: CASSLYYSGLSSPLHF

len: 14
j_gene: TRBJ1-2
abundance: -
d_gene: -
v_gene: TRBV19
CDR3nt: TGTGCCAGTAGTACAGACCACGAGAGCTATGGCTACACCTTC
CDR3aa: CASSTDHESYGYTF

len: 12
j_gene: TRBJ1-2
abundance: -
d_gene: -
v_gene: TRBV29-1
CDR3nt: TGCAGCGTTGGGACTCCGAGGGATGGCTACACCTTC
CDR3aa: CSVGTPRDGYTF

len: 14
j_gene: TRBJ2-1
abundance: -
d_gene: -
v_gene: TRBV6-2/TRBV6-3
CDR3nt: TGTGCCAGCAGTTTCGGGACAATATACAATGAGCAGTTCTTC
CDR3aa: CASSFGTIYNEQFF

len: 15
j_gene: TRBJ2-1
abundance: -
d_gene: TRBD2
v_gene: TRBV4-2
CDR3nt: TGTGCCAGCAGCCTTAGCGGGAGGGCCAACAATGAGCAGTTCTTC
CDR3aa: CASSLSGRANNEQFF

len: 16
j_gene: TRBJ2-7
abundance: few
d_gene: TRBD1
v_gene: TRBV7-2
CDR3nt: TGTGCCAGCAGCTTAGTCGCCCACAGGGGCGTCTACGAGCAGTACTTC
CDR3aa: CASSLVAHRGVYEQYF

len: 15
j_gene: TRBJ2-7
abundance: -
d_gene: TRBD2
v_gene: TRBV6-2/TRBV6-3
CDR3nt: TGTGCCAGCAGTTACCTGGGACTAGCAAGGAACGAGCAGTACTTC
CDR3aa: CASSYLGLARNEQYF

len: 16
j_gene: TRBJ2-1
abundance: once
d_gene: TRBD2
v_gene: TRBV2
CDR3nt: TGTGCCAGCAGCGCTATAGCGGGAGGTTCCTACAATGAGCAGTTCTTC
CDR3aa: CASSAIAGGSYNEQFF

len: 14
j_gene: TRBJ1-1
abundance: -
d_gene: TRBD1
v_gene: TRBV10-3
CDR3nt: TGTGCCATCAGTGAAAGGGGGCGTGAAACTGAAGCTTTCTTT
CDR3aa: CAISERGRETEAFF

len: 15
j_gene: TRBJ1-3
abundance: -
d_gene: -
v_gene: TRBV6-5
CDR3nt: TGTGCCAGCAGTTACTCGAGCAGGGGTGGAAACACCATATATTTT
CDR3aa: CASSYSSRGGNTIYF

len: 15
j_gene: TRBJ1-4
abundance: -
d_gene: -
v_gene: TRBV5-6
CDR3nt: TGTGCCAGCAGTCGTTACACAGGGCCCAATGAAAAACTGTTTTTT
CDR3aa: CASSRYTGPNEKLFF

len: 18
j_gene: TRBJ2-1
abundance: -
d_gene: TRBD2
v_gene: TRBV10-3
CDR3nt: TGTGCCACCTCGGGGGACACTTACAAGACTAGCGGTAGCGATGAGCAGTTCTTC
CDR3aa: CATSGDTYKTSGSDEQFF

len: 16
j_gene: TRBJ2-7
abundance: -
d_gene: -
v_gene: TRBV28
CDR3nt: TGTGCCAGCAGTATTGGCGGACATCCTAGCTCCTACGAGCAGTACTTC
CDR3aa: CASSIGGHPSSYEQYF

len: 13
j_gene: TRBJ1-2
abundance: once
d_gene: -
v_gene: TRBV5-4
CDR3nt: TGTGCCAGCAGCCCCGGGAGGGACTATGGCTACACCTTC
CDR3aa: CASSPGRDYGYTF

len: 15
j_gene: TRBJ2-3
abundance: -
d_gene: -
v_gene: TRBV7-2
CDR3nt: TGTGCCAGCAGCTCGTCAGGACAAGTCACAGATACGCAGTATTTT
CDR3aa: CASSSSGQVTDTQYF

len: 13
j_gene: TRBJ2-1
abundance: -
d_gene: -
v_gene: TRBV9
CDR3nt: TGTGCCAGCAGCGTAGCTACTGACAATGAGCAGTTCTTC
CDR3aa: CASSVATDNEQFF

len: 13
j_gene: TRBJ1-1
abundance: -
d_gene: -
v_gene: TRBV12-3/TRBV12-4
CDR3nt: TGTGCCAGCAGTTTAACAGAGAACACTGAAGCTTTCTTT
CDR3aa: CASSLTENTEAFF

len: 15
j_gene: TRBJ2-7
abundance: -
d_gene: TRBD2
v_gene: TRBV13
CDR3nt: TGTGCCAGCAGCCCTAGACTAGCGGGATTAAAGGAGCAGTACTTC
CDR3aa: CASSPRLAGLKEQYF

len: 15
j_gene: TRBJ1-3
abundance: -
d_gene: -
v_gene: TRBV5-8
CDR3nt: TGTGCCAGCAGCTTTAGGGGATTCTCTGGAAACACCATATATTTT
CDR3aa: CASSFRGFSGNTIYF

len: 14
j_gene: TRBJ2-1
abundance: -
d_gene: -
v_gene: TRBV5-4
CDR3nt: TGTGCCAGCAGCTCGGGAAGCTCCTACAATGAGCAGTTCTTC
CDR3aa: CASSSGSSYNEQFF

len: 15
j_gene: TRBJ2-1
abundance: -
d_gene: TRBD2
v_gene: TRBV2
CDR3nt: TGTGCCACTATGACTAGCGGGGGATCCGGGGGAGAGCAGTTCTTC
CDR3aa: CATMTSGGSGGEQFF

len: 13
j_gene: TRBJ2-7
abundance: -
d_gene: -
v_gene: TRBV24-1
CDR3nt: TGTGCCACCAGTGACAACGACTACTACGAGCAGTACTTC
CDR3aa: CATSDNDYYEQYF

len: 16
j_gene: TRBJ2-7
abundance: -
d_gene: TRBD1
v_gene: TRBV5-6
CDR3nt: TGTGCCAGCAGCCAGGGGACAGGGGGTAAAGTTCGCGAGCAGTACTTC
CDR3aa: CASSQGTGGKVREQYF

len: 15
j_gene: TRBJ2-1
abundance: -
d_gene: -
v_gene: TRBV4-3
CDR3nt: TGCGCCAGCAGCCAACACTTGTTAGGGGGTTTGGAGCAGTTCTTC
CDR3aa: CASSQHLLGGLEQFF

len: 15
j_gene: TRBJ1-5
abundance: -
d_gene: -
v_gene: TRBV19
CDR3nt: TGTGCCAGTAAGCGTTCCAGACTAAAGAATCAGCCCCAGCATTTT
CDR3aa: CASKRSRLKNQPQHF

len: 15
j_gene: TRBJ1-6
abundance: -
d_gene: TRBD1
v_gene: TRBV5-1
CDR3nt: TGCGCCAGCAGCTGGTCCGGGACAGGGAATTCACCCCTCCACTTT
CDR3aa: CASSWSGTGNSPLHF

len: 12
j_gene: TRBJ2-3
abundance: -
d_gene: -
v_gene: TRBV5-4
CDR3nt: TGTGCCAGCAGCTTGGACTCAGATACGCAGTATTTT
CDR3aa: CASSLDSDTQYF

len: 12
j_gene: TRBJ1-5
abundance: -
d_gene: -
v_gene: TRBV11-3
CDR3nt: TGTGCCAGCCCGAGGGGCAATCAGCCCCAGCATTTT
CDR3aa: CASPRGNQPQHF

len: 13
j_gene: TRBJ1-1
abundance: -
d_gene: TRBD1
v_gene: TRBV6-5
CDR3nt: TGTGCCAGCAGTCCGGACAGGGACACTGAAGCTTTCTTT
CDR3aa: CASSPDRDTEAFF

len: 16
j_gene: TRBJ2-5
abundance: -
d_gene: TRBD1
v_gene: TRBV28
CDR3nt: TGTGCCAGCACTTTGGAGACAGGGGGCAAACAAGAGACCCAGTACTTC
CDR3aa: CASTLETGGKQETQYF

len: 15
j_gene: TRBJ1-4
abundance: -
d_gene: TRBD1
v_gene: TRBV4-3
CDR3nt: TGCGCCAGCAGCGTTCACAGGGGGACTAATGAAAAACTGTTTTTT
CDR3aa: CASSVHRGTNEKLFF

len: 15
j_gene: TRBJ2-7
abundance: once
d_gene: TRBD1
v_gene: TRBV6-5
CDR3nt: TGTGCCAGCAGCATCACCGGGACAGGGGAATACGAGCAGTACTTC
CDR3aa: CASSITGTGEYEQYF

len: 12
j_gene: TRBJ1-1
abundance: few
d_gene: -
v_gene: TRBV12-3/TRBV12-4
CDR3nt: TGTGCCAGCAGGGCATTCAACACTGAAGCTTTCTTT
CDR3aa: CASRAFNTEAFF

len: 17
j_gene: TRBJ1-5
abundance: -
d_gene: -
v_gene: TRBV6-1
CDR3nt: TGTGCCAGCAGTGATTCAGGGGAGGGCAATAGCAATCAGCCCCAGCATTTT
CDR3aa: CASSDSGEGNSNQPQHF

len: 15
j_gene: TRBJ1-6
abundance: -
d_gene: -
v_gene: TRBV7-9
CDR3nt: TGTGCCAGCAGCTTAGCTGGAGGGTCTGGGTCACCCCTCCACTTT
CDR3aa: CASSLAGGSGSPLHF

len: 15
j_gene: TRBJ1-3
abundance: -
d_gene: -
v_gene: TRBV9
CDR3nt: TGTGCCAGCAGCGCCCACTTAGCGGAGGGAAACACCATATATTTT
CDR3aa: CASSAHLAEGNTIYF

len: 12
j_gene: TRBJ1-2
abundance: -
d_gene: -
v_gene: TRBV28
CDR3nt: TGTTTGAGCGTAGAACGTACCCGGGGCTACACCTTC
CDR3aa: CLSVERTRGYTF

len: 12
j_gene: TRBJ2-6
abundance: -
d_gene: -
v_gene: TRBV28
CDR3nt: TGTGCCACCTTAAGCGGGGCCAACGTCCTGACTTTC
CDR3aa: CATLSGANVLTF

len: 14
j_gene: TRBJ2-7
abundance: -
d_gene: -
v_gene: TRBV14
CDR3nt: TGTGCCAGCAGCCAAGATGGGCACCTCTACGAGCAGTACTTC
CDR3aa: CASSQDGHLYEQYF